This is a list of T cell receptor beta chains from one sample in a study of T cells in Graves' hyperthyroidism and ophthalmopathy. In TCRdb, the multiplex PCR reads were re-called with MiXCR into one record per CDR3 protein. The sample records around 620,000 distinct CDR3 sequences, about 45% being singletons. Sequenced material: peripheral blood or thyroid tissue (not recorded which). All receptors come from an adult woman with Graves' disease, either hyperthyroidism or ophthalmopathy (not recorded which). The conserved cysteine and the conserved F or W are not part of the CDR3 here. The order of the fields is J gene, clone size, D gene, V gene, CDR3 protein. A D gene is named only where the DNA matches it firmly. Part of the rows lack a size; the others show once, few, many or a class for expanded clones.

J: TRBJ1-6
size: -
D: TRBD1
V: TRBV10-3
CDR3: AIMDRLNSPLH

J: TRBJ1-2
size: -
D: -
V: TRBV7-6
CDR3: ASSGGTGTYGYT

J: TRBJ1-2
size: many
D: -
V: TRBV20-1
CDR3: SAPPGGGYYYGYT

J: TRBJ2-7
size: -
D: TRBD2
V: TRBV10-3
CDR3: AISGTSGRAYEQY

J: TRBJ2-5
size: -
D: -
V: TRBV5-1
CDR3: ASSRMSGFAQETQY

J: TRBJ1-1
size: -
D: -
V: TRBV5-1
CDR3: ASRRDLQVNTEAF

J: TRBJ1-2
size: -
D: -
V: TRBV15
CDR3: ATSSLSSSPENSYGYT

J: TRBJ2-5
size: -
D: TRBD2
V: TRBV2
CDR3: ASSDISGRWETQY

J: TRBJ1-1
size: -
D: TRBD1
V: TRBV5-5
CDR3: ASSRTGGPTEAF

J: TRBJ1-1
size: -
D: TRBD1
V: TRBV9
CDR3: ASSGNRGAF

J: TRBJ1-6
size: many
D: -
V: TRBV6-5
CDR3: ASSFRVDSPLH

J: TRBJ1-4
size: -
D: -
V: TRBV5-1
CDR3: ASSLVPGSTEKLF

J: TRBJ1-4
size: many
D: -
V: TRBV9
CDR3: ASSVGTGGEKLF

J: TRBJ1-2
size: -
D: -
V: TRBV19
CDR3: ASSGLNAAYYT

J: TRBJ1-5
size: -
D: -
V: TRBV10-3
CDR3: AISETGPGQPQH

J: TRBJ2-7
size: many
D: -
V: TRBV5-8
CDR3: ASSSWTEHYEQY

J: TRBJ2-7
size: -
D: -
V: TRBV10-2
CDR3: ASSEWDTVTYEQY

J: TRBJ1-2
size: -
D: TRBD1
V: TRBV2
CDR3: ASRDRATGNT

J: TRBJ2-5
size: many
D: -
V: TRBV20-1
CDR3: SAERQQETQY

J: TRBJ1-2
size: -
D: -
V: TRBV10-3
CDR3: AISESPGLYGYT

J: TRBJ1-5
size: few
D: -
V: TRBV25-1
CDR3: ASRRRDNQPQH

J: TRBJ2-7
size: few
D: TRBD2
V: TRBV29-1
CDR3: SLILGGPYEQY

J: TRBJ2-7
size: many
D: -
V: TRBV6-2/TRBV6-3
CDR3: ASSPDPYAEQY

J: TRBJ1-1
size: many
D: TRBD1
V: TRBV7-3
CDR3: ASSFTGGSNTEAF

J: TRBJ2-6
size: many
D: -
V: TRBV6-1
CDR3: ASIYSRSSGANVLT

J: TRBJ1-1
size: -
D: -
V: TRBV7-9
CDR3: ASSLTTPDTEAF

J: TRBJ1-5
size: -
D: TRBD1
V: TRBV20-1
CDR3: SAYRRGQRGNQPQH

J: TRBJ1-2
size: -
D: TRBD1
V: TRBV10-3
CDR3: AIRWDRTRGANYGYT

J: TRBJ2-7
size: many
D: -
V: TRBV5-1
CDR3: ASSVGLTWDLSYEQY

J: TRBJ1-1
size: few
D: -
V: TRBV10-3
CDR3: AISVEGGDEAF

J: TRBJ2-7
size: many
D: -
V: TRBV5-1
CDR3: ASSLDIPWEQY

J: TRBJ2-5
size: -
D: TRBD2
V: TRBV28
CDR3: ASKGDPGIAGGSAY

J: TRBJ2-7
size: -
D: -
V: TRBV28
CDR3: ASRITGPYEQY

J: TRBJ2-7
size: -
D: -
V: TRBV20-1
CDR3: SARKRNEQY

J: TRBJ1-4
size: -
D: -
V: TRBV10-3
CDR3: AISESEDEKLF

J: TRBJ1-6
size: many
D: -
V: TRBV15
CDR3: ATSRLAGTLH

J: TRBJ2-7
size: many
D: -
V: TRBV3-1
CDR3: ASSRWRVSEQY

J: TRBJ2-7
size: -
D: TRBD2
V: TRBV10-1
CDR3: ASSWDGTSGNYEQY

J: TRBJ1-1
size: many
D: -
V: TRBV2
CDR3: ASSLGPSTTEAF

J: TRBJ2-2
size: -
D: -
V: TRBV7-6
CDR3: ASSLERAYMNTGELF

J: TRBJ2-7
size: -
D: TRBD1
V: TRBV20-1
CDR3: SARLRQGQY

J: TRBJ2-7
size: many
D: -
V: TRBV5-1
CDR3: ASSPWDPPWEWY

J: TRBJ1-1
size: many
D: -
V: TRBV5-1
CDR3: ASSFEGTTEAF

J: TRBJ2-6
size: -
D: -
V: TRBV10-2
CDR3: ASSLDSGFGANVLT

J: TRBJ1-2
size: many
D: -
V: TRBV19
CDR3: ASSPMQETNYGYT

J: TRBJ1-1
size: many
D: -
V: TRBV28
CDR3: ASRVQNTEAF

J: TRBJ2-1
size: -
D: -
V: TRBV10-3
CDR3: AIGYRFHEQF

J: TRBJ2-4
size: many
D: -
V: TRBV7-2
CDR3: ASSLAAGSSENIQY

J: TRBJ2-7
size: -
D: TRBD1
V: TRBV5-1
CDR3: ASGFTGTGAGEQY

J: TRBJ1-3
size: many
D: -
V: TRBV10-3
CDR3: AISLSGNTIY

J: TRBJ2-7
size: -
D: TRBD2
V: TRBV12-3/TRBV12-4
CDR3: ASSPWTSEQY